Sequencing of this T cell receptor beta chain was carried out in a study of blood T cell repertoires in COVID-19. Study information: Some COVID-19 samples were acute and others convalescent; all came from the United States, Italy and Spain. Sources were T cells, B-cell-depleted T cells, or PBMCs; the material itself was cDNA or gDNA.

This clone appeared a few times. Data came from immunoSEQ multiplex PCR; TCRdb stores just in-frame clones and leaves some out. The repertoire holds about 170,000 clones, about 74% seen once, with 3% in the top ten. Germline CDR1 and CDR2: KGHDR and SFDVKD. CDR3 length: 17 amino acids. With 2 bases clipped from V and 9 bases from J, the junction kept 9 bases outside the gene matches. The material sequenced was peripheral blood. This chain joins TRBV24-1 and TRBJ2-1; 13 positions agree with TRBD2. The sequence was obtained from a woman aged 80 or over with acute or convalescent COVID-19. CDR3 amino acids: CATSDSQLAGGPVEQFF. In DNA, the CDR3 is TGTGCCACCAGTGATTCTCAACTAGCGGGAGGGCCGGTTGAGCAGTTCTTC.